Listed here is a single T cell receptor beta chain. Its cognate antigen is unknown. This specimen comes from a study of identical twins. The study, taken as a whole, reports: Beta out-of-frame twin sharing showed a weaker excess.

MiXCR, run by TCRdb on the 5' RACE reads, gives a single entry per CDR3 protein. The profile shows hundreds of thousands of distinct CDR3 sequences, over 15% of them singletons. This CDR3 has 14 amino acids. Per the germline V gene, CDR1 is LGHNA and CDR2 is YSLEER. The V gene lost 1 base and the J gene lost 6 bases, with 10 bases spanning the gap. This sample also belongs to another study, concerning T cells expressing NK-cell markers. That study reports: Sorted CD3+CD56+NKG2C+, CD3+CD56+NKG2C- and CD3+CD56-NKG2C+ T-cell subsets were beta-chain profiled. One of eight sequenced donors was HCMV-seronegative; the other seven were seropositive. The study found these clonotypes also leading the CD3+CD56-NKG2C+ fraction in a few donors.

The V call is TRBV4-3, the J call TRBJ1-5; D is ambiguous. The specimen was PBMCs. The receptor was isolated from a young woman in good health. This CDR3 reads CASSQGYGSQPQHF. CDR3 bases: TGCGCCAGCAGCCAAGGGTACGGGAGTCAGCCCCAGCATTTT.